Presented here are 5 T cell receptor beta chains from one specimen sequenced in a study of T cells in Graves' hyperthyroidism and ophthalmopathy (dated by TCRdb to about 2019). Receptor libraries were prepared by multiplex PCR. Sequenced using an Illumina HiSeq 2000. Amplification of TCR beta CDR3 regions was carried out from RNA transcripts. The first round of RT-PCR for the TCR CDR3 was performed with the HTBI primer set and the Qiagen OneStep RT-PCR kit. The raw public data were reprocessed by TCRdb itself: fastp quality trimming at Q25, MiXCR clonotype calling, in-frame beta chains only. CDR3 protein duplicates are merged, each entry listing the most common genes and DNA. The sample table contains approximately 600,000 distinct CDR3 sequences; only one count was recorded for over 12% of them. Together, the top ten hold around 4% of the sample. Specimen: blood. These receptors were collected from a woman aged 40 to 50 with Graves' ophthalmopathy.

This clonotype occurred many times. The rearrangement uses TRBV9 and TRBJ2-5; 8 bases fit TRBD2. The CDR3 has 16 residues. Germline loops: CDR1 SGDLS, CDR2 YYNGEE. Unmatched junction bases numbered 8, after V lost 0 bases and J lost 4 bases. CDR3 coding DNA: TGTGCCAGCAGCGTAGTGGGGGCGGGAGGAGGAGAGACCCAGTACTTC. It specifies CASSVVGAGGGETQYF.

In nucleotides, the CDR3 is TGTGCCAGCACCAATAGCGGGAGGGCCGGCGGCCCCGGGGAGCTGTTTTTT. Translated: CASTNSGRAGGPGELFF. This chain links TRBV11-1 with TRBJ2-2, with 11 bases aligning to TRBD2. Unmatched junction bases numbered 13, after V lost 7 bases and J lost 6 bases. CDR1 is SGHAT and CDR2 is FQDESV in the germline V gene (reference sequence). The CDR3 runs 17 residues.

This clonotype was recorded many times. V is TRBV19 and J is TRBJ1-1; D unresolved. The CDR3 runs to 15 residues. Trimming removed 7 bases from V and 1 base from J, with 16 bases in between. Germline V lookup: CDR1 LNHDA, CDR2 SQIVND (reference sequence). Here the CDR3 reads CASTPPEGWNTEAFF. DNA of the CDR3: TGTGCCAGTACTCCCCCGGAGGGTTGGAACACTGAAGCTTTCTTT. Combining the CDR3 with reference TRBV19 and TRBJ1-1 gives the whole variable domain DGGITQSPKYLFRKEGQNVTLSCEQNLNHDAMYWYRQDPGQGLRLIYYSQIVNDFQKGDIAEGYSVSREKKESFPLTVTSAQKNPTAFYLCASTPPEGWNTEAFFGQGTRLTVV.

In this sample, this clonotype turned up many times. This chain connects TRBV29-1 to TRBJ2-2; 9 positions match TRBD2. The germline gives CDR1 SQVTM, CDR2 ANQGSEA. The CDR3 has 18 residues. V gave up 0 bases and J gave up 0 bases; unmatched junction bases: 8. The chain's CDR3 is CSVEDRGREGSNTGELFF. In nucleotides, the CDR3 is TGCAGCGTTGAAGATAGGGGGCGGGAGGGATCGAACACCGGGGAGCTGTTTTTT.

This clonotype was detected many times. The genes are TRBV19 and TRBJ1-1; TRBD1 matches at 7 bases. The CDR3 has 14 amino acids. Germline assignment: CDR1 LNHDA and CDR2 SQIVND (reference sequence). The V and J ends lost 3 bases and 1 base, in that order; junction bases with no gene match: 2. CDR3 nucleotide sequence: TGTGCCAGTAGTATTGGGACAGCGAACACTGAAGCTTTCTTT. It translates to CASSIGTANTEAFF.